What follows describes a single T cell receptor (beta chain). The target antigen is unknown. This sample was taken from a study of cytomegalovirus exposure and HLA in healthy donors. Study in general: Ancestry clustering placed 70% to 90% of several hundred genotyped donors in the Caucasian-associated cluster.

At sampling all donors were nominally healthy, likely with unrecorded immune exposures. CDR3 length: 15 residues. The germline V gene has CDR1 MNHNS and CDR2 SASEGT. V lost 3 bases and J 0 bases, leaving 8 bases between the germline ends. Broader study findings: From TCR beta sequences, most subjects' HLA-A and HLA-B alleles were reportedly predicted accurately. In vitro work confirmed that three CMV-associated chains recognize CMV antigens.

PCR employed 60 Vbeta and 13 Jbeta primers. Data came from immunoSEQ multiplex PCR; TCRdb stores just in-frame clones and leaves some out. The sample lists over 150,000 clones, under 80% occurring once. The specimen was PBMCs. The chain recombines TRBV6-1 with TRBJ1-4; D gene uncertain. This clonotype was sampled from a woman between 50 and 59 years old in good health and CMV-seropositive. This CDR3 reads CASSEFGATNEKLFF. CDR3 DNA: TGTGCCAGCAGTGAGTTCGGGGCAACTAATGAAAAACTGTTTTTT.